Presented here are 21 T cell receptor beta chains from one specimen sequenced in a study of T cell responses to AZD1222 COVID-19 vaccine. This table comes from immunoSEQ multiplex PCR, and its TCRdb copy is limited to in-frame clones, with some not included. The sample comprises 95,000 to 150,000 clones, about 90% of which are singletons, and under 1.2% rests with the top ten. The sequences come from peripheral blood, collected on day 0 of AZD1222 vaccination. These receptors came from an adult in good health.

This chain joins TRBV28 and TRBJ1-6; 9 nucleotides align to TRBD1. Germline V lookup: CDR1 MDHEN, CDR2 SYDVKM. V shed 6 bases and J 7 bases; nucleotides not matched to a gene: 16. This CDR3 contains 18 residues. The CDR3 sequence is CASSPEGTGRLVNSPLHF. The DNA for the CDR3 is TGTGCCAGCAGCCCTGAAGGGACAGGGAGGTTGGTCAATTCACCCCTCCACTTT.

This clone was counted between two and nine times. The CDR3 region has the DNA TGTGCCAGCAGTTTATTATTTTCCGGCGGGCCCCAGCATTTT. This sequence encodes CASSLLFSGGPQHF. V gene TRBV6-6 combines with J gene TRBJ1-5; D is ambiguous. V lost 4 bases to trimming and J lost 9 bases, with 16 bases between them. The germline V gene encodes CDR1 MNHNY and CDR2 SVGAGI (reference sequence). CDR3 length equals 14 residues.

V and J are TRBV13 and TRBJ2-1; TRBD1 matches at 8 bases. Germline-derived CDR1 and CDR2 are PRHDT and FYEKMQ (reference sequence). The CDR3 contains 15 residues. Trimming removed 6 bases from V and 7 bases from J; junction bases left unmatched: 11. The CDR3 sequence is CASRHIGQGKNEQFF. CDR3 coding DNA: TGTGCCAGCAGGCATATTGGACAGGGAAAGAATGAGCAGTTCTTC. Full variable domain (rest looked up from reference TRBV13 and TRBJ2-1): AAGVIQSPRHLIKEKRETATLKCYPIPRHDTVYWYQQGPGQDPQFLISFYEKMQSDKGSIPDRFSAQQFSDYHSELNMSSLELGDSALYFCASRHIGQGKNEQFFGPGTRLTVL.

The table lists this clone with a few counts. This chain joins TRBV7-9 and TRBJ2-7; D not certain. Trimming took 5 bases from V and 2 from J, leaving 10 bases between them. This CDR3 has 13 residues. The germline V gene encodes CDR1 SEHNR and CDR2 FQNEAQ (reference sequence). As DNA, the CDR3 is TGTGCCAGCAGCCCGGCCCCCCCCTACGAGCAGTACTTC. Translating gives CASSPAPPYEQYF.

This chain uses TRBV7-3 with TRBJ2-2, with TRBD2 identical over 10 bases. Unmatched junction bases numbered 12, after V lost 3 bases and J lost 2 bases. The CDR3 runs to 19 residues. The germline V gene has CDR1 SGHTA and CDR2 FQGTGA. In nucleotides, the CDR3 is TGTGCCAGCAGCTTTTCCGGACCGCGGACTAGCGGAAACACCGGGGAGCTGTTTTTT. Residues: CASSFSGPRTSGNTGELFF.

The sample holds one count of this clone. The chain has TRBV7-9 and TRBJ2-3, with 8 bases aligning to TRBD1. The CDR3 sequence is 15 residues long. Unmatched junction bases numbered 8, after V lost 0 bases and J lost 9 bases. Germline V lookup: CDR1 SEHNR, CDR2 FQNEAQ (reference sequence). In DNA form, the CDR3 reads TGTGCCAGCAGCTTAGCCGGGACAGGCGACGCGACGCAGTATTTT. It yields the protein CASSLAGTGDATQYF.

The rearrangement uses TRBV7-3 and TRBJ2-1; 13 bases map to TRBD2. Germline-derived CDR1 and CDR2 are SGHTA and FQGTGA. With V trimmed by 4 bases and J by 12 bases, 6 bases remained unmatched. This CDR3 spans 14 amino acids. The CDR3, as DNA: TGTGCCAGCAGCTCGGGGACTAGCGGGATGGTGCAGTTCTTC. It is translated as CASSSGTSGMVQFF.

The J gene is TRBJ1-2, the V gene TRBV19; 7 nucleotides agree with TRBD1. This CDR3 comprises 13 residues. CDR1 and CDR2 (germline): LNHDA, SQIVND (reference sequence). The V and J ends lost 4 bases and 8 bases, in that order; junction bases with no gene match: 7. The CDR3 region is CASSTGTVRGYTF. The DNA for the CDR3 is TGTGCCAGTAGTACTGGGACAGTCCGCGGCTACACCTTC.

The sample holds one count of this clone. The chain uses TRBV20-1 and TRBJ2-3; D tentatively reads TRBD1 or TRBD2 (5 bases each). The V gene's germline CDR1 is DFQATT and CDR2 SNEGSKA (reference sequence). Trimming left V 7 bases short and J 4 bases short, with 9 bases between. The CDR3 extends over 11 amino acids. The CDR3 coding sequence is TGCAGTGTGGGGCGGGCAGATACGCAGTATTTT. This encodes CSVGRADTQYF.

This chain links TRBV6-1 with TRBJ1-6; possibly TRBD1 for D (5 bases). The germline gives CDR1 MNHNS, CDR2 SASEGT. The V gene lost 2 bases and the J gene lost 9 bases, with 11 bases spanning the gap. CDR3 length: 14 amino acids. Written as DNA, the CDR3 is TGTGCCAGCAGTGAATCAAGGGGTGGTTCACCCCTCCACTTT. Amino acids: CASSESRGGSPLHF.

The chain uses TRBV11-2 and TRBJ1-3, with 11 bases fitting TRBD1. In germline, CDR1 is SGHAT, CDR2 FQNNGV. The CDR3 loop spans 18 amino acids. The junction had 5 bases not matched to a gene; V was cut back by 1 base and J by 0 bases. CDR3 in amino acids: CASSLGTGGTSSGNTIYF. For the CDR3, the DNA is TGTGCCAGCAGCTTAGGGACAGGGGGCACAAGCTCTGGAAACACCATATATTTT.

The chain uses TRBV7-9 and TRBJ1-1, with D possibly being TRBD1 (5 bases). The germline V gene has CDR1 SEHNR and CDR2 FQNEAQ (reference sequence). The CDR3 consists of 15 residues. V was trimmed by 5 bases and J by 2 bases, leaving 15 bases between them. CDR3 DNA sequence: TGTGCCAGCAGCCTCGCAGGGAAAGCAAACACTGAAGCTTTCTTT. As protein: CASSLAGKANTEAFF.

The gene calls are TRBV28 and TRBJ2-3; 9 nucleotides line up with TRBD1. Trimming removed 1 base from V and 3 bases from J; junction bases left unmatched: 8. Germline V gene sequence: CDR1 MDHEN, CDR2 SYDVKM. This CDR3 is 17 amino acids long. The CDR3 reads CASSLFPGTGFTDTQYF. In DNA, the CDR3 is TGTGCCAGCAGTTTATTTCCGGGGACAGGGTTTACAGATACGCAGTATTTT.

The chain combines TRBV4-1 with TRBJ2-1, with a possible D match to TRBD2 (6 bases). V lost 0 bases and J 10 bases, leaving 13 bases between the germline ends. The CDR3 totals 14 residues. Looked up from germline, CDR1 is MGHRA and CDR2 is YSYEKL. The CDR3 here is CASSQDTGDREQFF. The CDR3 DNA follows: TGCGCCAGCAGCCAAGATACGGGGGACCGGGAGCAGTTCTTC.

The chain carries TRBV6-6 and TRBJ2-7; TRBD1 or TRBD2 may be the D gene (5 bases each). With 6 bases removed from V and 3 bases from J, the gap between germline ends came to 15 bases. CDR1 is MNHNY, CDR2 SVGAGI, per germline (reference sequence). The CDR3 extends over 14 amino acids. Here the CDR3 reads CASSQSWGYYEQYF. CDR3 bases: TGTGCCAGCAGCCAAAGCTGGGGGTACTACGAGCAGTACTTC.

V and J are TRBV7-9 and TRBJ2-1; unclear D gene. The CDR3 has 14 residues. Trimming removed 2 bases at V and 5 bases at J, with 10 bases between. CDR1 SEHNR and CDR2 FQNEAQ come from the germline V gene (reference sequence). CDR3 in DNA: TGTGCCAGCAGCTTATCCCTCAAGCACAATGAGCAGTTCTTC. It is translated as CASSLSLKHNEQFF. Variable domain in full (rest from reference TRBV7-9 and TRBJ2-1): DTGVSQNPRHKITKRGQNVTFRCDPISEHNRLYWYRQTLGQGPEFLTYFQNEAQLEKSRLLSDRFSAERPKGSFSTLEIQRTEQGDSAMYLCASSLSLKHNEQFFGPGTRLTVL.

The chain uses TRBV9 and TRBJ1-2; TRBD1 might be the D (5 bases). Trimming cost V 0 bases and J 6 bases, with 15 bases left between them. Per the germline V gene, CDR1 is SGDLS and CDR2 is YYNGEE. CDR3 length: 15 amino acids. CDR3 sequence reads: CASSVVPGGGDGYTF. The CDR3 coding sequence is TGTGCCAGCAGCGTAGTACCTGGGGGAGGGGATGGCTACACCTTC.

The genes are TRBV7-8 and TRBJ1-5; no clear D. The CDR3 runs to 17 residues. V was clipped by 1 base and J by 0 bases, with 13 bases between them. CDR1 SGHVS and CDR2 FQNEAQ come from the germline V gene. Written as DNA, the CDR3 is TGTGCCAGCAGCTTAGAAGCCCGAGCCACTAGCAATCAGCCCCAGCATTTT. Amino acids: CASSLEARATSNQPQHF.

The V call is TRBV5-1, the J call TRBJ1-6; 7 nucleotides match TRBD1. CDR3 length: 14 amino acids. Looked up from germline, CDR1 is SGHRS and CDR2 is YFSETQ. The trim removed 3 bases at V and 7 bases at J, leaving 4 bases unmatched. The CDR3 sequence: CASSSTGTNSPLHF. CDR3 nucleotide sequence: TGCGCCAGCAGCTCGACAGGGACCAATTCACCCCTCCACTTT.

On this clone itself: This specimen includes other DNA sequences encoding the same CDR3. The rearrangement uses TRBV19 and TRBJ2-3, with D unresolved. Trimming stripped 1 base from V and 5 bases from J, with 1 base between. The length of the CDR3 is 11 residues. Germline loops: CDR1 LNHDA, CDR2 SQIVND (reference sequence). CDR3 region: CASSIGDTQYF. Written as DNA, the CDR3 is TGTGCCAGTAGTATAGGAGATACGCAGTATTTT.

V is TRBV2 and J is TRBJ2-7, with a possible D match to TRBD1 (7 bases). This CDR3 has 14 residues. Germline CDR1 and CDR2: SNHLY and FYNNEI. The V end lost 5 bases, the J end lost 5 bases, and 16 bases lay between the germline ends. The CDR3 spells CASSLRGTVNEQYF. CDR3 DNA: TGTGCCAGCAGTCTCCGCGGGACAGTTAACGAGCAGTACTTC.